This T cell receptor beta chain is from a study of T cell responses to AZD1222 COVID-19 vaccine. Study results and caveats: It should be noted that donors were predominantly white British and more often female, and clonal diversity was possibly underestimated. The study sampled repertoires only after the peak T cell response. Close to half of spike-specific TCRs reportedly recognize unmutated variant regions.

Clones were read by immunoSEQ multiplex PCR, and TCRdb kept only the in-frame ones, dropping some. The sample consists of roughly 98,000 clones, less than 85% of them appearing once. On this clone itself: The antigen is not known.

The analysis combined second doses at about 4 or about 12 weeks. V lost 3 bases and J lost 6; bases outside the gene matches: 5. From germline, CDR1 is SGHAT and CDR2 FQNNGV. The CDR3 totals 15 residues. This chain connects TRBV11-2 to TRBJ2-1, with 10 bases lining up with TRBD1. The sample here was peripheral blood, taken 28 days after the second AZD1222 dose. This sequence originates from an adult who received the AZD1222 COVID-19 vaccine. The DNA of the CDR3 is TGTGCCAGCAGCTTTGAGGACAGGGGGGTCAATGAGCAGTTCTTC. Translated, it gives CASSFEDRGVNEQFF. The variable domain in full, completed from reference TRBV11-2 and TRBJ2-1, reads EAGVAQSPRYKIIEKRQSVAFWCNPISGHATLYWYQQILGQGPKLLIQFQNNGVVDDSQLPKDRFSAERLKGVDSTLKIQPAKLEDSAVYLCASSFEDRGVNEQFFGPGTRLTVL.